This TCR beta chain emerged from a study of T-cell memory formation after mild COVID-19. A single record per CDR3 protein comes from TCRdb applying MiXCR to the 5' RACE reads. The sample consists of about 440,000 distinct CDR3 sequences, around 20% of them appearing once. Germline lookup yields CDR1 SGHTA and CDR2 FQGNSA. The CDR3 runs to 16 residues. V lost 0 bases and J lost 1, with 10 bases in between. The origin of this receptor is an adult woman who had mild COVID-19 (a few samples of this study predate the infection). Cell type and time point are not known. The V gene is TRBV7-2, the J gene TRBJ1-3; D is unresolved. The sample consisted of PBMCs or a T cell subset sorted from them (not recorded which). The CDR3 sequence is CASSLAPTGSGNTIYF. DNA of the CDR3: TGTGCCAGCAGCTTAGCGCCGACCGGTTCTGGAAACACCATATATTTT.